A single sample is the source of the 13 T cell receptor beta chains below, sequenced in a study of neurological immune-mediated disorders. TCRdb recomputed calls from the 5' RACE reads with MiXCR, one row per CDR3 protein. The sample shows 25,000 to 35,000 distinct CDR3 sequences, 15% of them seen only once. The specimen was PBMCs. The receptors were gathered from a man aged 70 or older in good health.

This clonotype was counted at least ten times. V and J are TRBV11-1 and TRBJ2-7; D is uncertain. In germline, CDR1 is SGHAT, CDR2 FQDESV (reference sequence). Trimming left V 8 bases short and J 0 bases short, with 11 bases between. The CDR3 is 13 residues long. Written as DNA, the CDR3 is TGTGCCAGCCGGCAGGAAAACTCCTACGAGCAGTACTTC. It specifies CASRQENSYEQYF.

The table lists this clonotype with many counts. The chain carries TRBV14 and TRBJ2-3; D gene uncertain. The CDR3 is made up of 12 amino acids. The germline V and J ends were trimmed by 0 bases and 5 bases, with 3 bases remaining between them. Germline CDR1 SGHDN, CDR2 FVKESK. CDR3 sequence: CASSQEGDTQYF. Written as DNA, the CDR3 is TGTGCCAGCAGCCAAGAGGGAGATACGCAGTATTTT.

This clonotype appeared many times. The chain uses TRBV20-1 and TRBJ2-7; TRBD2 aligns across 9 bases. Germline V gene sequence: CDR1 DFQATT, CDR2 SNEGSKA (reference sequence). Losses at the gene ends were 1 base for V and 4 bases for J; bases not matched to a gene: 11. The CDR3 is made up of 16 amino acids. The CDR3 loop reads CSARVIGGGASYEQYF. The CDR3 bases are TGCAGTGCTAGAGTAATTGGCGGGGGGGCCTCTTACGAGCAGTACTTC.

The CDR3 is CASSQDQGGNNEKLFF. CDR3 bases: TGCGCCAGCAGCCAAGACCAGGGGGGGAATAATGAAAAACTGTTTTTT. The gene calls are TRBV4-3 and TRBJ1-4; 7 bases fit TRBD1. This CDR3 comprises 16 residues. V was clipped by 0 bases and J by 4 bases; unmatched bases: 5. CDR1 and CDR2 from the germline V gene are LGHNA and YSLEER.

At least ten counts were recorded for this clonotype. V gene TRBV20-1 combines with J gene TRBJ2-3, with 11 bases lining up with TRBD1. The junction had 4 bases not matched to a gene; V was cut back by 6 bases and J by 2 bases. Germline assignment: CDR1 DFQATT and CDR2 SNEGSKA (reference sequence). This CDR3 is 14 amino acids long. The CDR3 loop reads CSARTGGFTDTQYF. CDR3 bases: TGCAGTGCAAGGACAGGGGGCTTCACAGATACGCAGTATTTT.

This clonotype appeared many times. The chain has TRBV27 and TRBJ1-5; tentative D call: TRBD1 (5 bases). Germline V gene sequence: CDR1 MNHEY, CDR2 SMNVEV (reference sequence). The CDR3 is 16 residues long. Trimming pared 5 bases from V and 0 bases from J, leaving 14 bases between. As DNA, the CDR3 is TGTGCCAGCAGTCAGGGACTTATTAATAGCAATCAGCCCCAGCATTTT. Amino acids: CASSQGLINSNQPQHF.

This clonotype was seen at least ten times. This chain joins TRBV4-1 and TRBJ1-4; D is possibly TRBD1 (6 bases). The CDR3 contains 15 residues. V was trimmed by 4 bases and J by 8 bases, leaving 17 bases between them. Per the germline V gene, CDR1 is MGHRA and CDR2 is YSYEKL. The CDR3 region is CASSLLGGAQEKLFF. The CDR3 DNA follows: TGCGCCAGCAGCCTTCTGGGGGGGGCGCAGGAAAAACTGTTTTTT.

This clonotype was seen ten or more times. The DNA for the CDR3 is TGTGCCAGCAGTGACCGGGCAAACACTGAAGCTTTCTTT. Protein: CASSDRANTEAFF. V is TRBV6-4 and J is TRBJ1-1, with D uncertain. The CDR3 has 13 residues. The V gene's germline CDR1 is MRHNA and CDR2 SNTAGT. V was cut by 2 bases and J by 2 bases, with 6 bases left in between.

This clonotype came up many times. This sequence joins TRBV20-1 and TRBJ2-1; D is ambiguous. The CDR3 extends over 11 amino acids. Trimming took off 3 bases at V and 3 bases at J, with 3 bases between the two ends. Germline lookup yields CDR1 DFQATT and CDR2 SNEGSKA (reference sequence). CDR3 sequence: CSASLYNEQFF. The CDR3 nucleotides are TGCAGTGCTAGCCTCTACAATGAGCAGTTCTTC.

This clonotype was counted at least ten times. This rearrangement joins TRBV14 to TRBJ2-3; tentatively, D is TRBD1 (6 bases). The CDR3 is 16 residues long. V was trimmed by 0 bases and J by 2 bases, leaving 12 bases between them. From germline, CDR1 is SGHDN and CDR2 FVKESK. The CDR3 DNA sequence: TGTGCCAGCAGCCAAGATCTGCAGGGGTTCACAGATACGCAGTATTTT. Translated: CASSQDLQGFTDTQYF.

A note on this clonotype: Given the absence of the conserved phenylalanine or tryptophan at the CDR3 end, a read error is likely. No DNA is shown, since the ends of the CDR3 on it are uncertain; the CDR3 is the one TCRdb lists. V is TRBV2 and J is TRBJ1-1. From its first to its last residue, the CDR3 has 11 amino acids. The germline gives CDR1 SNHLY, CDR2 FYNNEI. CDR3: CASRLGTGTAL.

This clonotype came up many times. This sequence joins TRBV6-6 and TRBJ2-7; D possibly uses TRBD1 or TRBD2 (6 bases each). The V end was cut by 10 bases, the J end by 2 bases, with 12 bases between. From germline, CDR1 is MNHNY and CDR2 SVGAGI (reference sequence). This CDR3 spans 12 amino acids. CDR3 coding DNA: TGTGCCACGGGGGCCTTTGCCTACGAGCAGTACTTC. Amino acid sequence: CATGAFAYEQYF.

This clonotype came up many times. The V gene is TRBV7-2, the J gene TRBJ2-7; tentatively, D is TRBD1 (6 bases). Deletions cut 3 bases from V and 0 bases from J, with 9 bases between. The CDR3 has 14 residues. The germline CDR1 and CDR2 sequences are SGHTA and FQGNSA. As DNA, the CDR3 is TGTGCCAGCAGCTTCCGGACAGCCTCCTACGAGCAGTACTTC. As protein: CASSFRTASYEQYF. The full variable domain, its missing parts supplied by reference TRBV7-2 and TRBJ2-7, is GAGVSQSPSNKVTEKGKDVELRCDPISGHTALYWYRQSLGQGLEFLIYFQGNSAPDKSGLPSDRFSAERTGGSVSTLTIQRTQQEDSAVYLCASSFRTASYEQYFGPGTRLTVT.